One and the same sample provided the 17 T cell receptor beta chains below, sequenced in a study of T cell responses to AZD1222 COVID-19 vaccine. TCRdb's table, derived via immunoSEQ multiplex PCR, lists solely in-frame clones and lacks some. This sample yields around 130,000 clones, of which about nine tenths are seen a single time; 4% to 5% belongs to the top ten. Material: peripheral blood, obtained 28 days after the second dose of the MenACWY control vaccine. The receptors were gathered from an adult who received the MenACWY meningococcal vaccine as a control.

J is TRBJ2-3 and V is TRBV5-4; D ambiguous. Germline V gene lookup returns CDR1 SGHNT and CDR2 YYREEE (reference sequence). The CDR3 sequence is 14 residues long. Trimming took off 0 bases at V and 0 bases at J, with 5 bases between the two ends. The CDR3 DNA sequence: TGTGCCAGCAGCTTGGACAGTAGCACAGATACGCAGTATTTT. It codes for CASSLDSSTDTQYF.

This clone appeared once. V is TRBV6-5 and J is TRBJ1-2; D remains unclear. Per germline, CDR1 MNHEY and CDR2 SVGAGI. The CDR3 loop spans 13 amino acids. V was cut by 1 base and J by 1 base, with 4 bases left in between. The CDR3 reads CASSYWNNYGYTF. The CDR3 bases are TGTGCCAGCAGTTACTGGAATAACTATGGCTACACCTTC.

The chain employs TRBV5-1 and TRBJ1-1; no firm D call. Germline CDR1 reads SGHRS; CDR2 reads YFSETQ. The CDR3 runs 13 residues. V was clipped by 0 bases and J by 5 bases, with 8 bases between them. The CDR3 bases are TGCGCCAGCAGCTTGGCTGAAAGGACTGAAGCTTTCTTT. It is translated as CASSLAERTEAFF.

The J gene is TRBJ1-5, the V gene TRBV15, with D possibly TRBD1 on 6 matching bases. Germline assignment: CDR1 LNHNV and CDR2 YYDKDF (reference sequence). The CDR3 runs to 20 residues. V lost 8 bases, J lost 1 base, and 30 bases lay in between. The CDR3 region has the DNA TGTGCCACCTTTGACGAGGCGGGACATAAGCTGCTCCTAAGCAATCAGCCCCAGCATTTT. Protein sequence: CATFDEAGHKLLLSNQPQHF.

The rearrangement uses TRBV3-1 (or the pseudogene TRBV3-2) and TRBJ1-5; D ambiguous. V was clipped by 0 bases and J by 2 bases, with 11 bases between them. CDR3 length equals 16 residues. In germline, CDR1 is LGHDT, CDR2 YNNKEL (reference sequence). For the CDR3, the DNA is TGTGCCAGCAGCCAAGAAGGCGCTGGGGGCAATCAGCCCCAGCATTTT. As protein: CASSQEGAGGNQPQHF.

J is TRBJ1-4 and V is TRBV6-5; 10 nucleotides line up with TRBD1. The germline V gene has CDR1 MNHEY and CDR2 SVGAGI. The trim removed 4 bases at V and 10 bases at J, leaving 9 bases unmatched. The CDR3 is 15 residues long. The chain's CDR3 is CASSFSRGDRGKLFF. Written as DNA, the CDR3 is TGTGCCAGCAGTTTTTCCCGGGGGGACAGGGGAAAACTGTTTTTT.

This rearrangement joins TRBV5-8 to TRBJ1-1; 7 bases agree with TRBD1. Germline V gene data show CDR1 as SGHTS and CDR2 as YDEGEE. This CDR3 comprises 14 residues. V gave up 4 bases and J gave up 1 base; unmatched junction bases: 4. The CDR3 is CASSKYRGNTEAFF. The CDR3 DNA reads TGTGCCAGCAGCAAATACAGGGGGAACACTGAAGCTTTCTTT.

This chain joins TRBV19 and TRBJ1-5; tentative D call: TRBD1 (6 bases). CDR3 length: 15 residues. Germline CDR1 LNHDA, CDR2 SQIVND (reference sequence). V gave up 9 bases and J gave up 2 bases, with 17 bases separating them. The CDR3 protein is CASRYRELGNQPQHF. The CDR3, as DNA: TGTGCCAGCCGATACAGGGAGTTAGGCAATCAGCCCCAGCATTTT.

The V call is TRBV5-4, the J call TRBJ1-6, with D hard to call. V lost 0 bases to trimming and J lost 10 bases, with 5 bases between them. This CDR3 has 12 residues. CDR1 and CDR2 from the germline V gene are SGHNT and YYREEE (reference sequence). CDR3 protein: CASSLVGSPLHF. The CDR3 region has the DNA TGTGCCAGCAGCTTGGTAGGGTCACCCCTCCACTTT.

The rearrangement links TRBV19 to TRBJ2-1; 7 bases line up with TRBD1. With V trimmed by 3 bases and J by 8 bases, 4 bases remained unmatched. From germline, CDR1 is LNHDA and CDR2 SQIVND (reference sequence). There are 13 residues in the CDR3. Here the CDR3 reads CASSIRDRDEQFF. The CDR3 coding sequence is TGTGCCAGTAGTATCCGGGACAGAGATGAGCAGTTCTTC.

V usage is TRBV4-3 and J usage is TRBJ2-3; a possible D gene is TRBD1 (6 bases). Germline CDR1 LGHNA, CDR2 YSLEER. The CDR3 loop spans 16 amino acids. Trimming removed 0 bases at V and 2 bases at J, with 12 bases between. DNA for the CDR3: TGCGCCAGCAGCCAAGATCAGGGGTTAAACACAGATACGCAGTATTTT. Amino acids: CASSQDQGLNTDTQYF.

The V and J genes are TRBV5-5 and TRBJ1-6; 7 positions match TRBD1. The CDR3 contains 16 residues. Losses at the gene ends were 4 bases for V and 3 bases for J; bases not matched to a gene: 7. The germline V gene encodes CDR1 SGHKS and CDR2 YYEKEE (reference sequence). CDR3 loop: CASSIGTVIYNSPLHF. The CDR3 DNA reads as TGTGCCAGCAGCATCGGGACAGTAATCTATAATTCACCCCTCCACTTT.

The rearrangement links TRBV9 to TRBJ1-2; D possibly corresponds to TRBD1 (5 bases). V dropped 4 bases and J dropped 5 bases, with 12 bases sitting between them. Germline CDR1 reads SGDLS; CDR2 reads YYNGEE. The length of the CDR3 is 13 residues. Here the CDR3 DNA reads TGTGCCAGCAGCCCTCAGGGCGGTTATGGCTACACCTTC. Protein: CASSPQGGYGYTF.

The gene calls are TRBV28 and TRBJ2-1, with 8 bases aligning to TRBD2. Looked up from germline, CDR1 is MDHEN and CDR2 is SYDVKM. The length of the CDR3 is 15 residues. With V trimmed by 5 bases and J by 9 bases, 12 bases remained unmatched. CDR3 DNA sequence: TGTGCCAGCAGTGTCGGCGGGAGGAAGTGGGGTGAGCAGTTCTTC. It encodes CASSVGGRKWGEQFF.

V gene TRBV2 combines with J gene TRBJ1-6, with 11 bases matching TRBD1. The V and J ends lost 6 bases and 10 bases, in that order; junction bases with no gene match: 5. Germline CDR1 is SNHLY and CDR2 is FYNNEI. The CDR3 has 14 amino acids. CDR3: CASSAGTGGSPLHF. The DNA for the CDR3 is TGTGCCAGCAGCGCCGGGACAGGGGGATCACCCCTCCACTTT.

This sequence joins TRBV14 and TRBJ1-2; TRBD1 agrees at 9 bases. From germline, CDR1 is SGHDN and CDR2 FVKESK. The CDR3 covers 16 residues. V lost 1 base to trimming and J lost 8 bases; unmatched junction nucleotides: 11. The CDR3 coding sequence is TGTGCCAGCAGCCAAGGTTATCTCCGACAGGGGGAGGGCTACACCTTC. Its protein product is CASSQGYLRQGEGYTF.

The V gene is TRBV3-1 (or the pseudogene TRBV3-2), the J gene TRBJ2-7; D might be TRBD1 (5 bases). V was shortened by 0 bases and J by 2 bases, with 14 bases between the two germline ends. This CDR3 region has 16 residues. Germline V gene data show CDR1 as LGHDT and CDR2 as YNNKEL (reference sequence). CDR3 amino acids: CASSQELQPRAYEQYV. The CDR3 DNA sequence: TGTGCCAGCAGCCAAGAACTACAGCCCAGGGCCTACGAGCAGTACGTC.